The source of this T cell receptor beta chain is a study of vaccination effects on CD4 cells after COVID-19. Sequencing was preceded by expansion of antigen-specific CD4+ T cells with viral peptide pools in the ViraFEST assay. When around ten days of culture had elapsed, CD4+ T cells were isolated. All study participants received two doses of BNT162b2 or mRNA-1273 vaccine. Trimming pared 1 base from V and 4 bases from J, leaving 8 bases between. From germline, CDR1 is SGDLS and CDR2 YYNGEE. This CDR3 spans 14 amino acids. Measured with immunoSEQ multiplex PCR; TCRdb has only the in-frame clones, and not every one. The table records tens of thousands of clones, around 70% of them present only once. In regard to this clone: The antigen remains unidentified. This specimen includes other DNA sequences encoding the same CDR3.

The sample here was CD4+ T cells from PBMCs cultured with HCoV-229E spike peptides, taken after COVID-19 vaccination. The V and J genes are TRBV9 and TRBJ2-2, with a weak D call TRBD2 (6 bases). The TCR comes from a human donor who received a COVID-19 vaccine. The DNA of the CDR3 is TGTGCCAGCAGCGTACGCGGGACCACCGGGGAGCTGTTTTTT. Amino acids: CASSVRGTTGELFF.